The 6 T cell receptor beta chains presented below share a single source sample, sequenced in a study of tumor and adjacent non-tumor tissue in lung cancer. Three rounds of nested PCR, following a modified ARM-PCR protocol, produced the TCRbeta library. TCRdb called the multiplex PCR reads again in MiXCR, with one record for every CDR3 protein. The sample contains more than 120,000 distinct CDR3 sequences, 60% to 70% of which appear only once. The template was RNA from unsorted bulk tissue. Sequencing was done on a sample of lung tumor tissue. These receptors all come from a man aged 60-69 years with small cell lung cancer.

The V gene is TRBV20-1, the J gene TRBJ2-5; maybe TRBD2 (5 bases). This CDR3 has 16 amino acids. The germline gives CDR1 DFQATT, CDR2 SNEGSKA (reference sequence). Trimming removed 0 bases from V and 4 bases from J, with 18 bases in between. CDR3 in DNA: TGCAGTGCTAGAGATCAGCTGTCGGCACGGGGAGAGACCCAGTACTTC. Its translation: CSARDQLSARGETQYF.

The V and J genes are TRBV5-6 and TRBJ1-5; the D gene is possibly TRBD1 (5 bases). The germline CDR1 and CDR2 sequences are SGHDT and YYEEEE. V was shortened by 1 base and J by 5 bases, with 10 bases between the two germline ends. CDR3 size: 14 residues. The CDR3 here is CASSLTGIDQPQHF. In nucleotides, the CDR3 is TGTGCCAGCAGCTTGACAGGTATAGATCAGCCCCAGCATTTT.

A few counts support this clonotype. The chain employs TRBV5-4 and TRBJ2-3; no clear D. The CDR3 runs 14 residues. CDR1 and CDR2 (germline): SGHNT, YYREEE (reference sequence). Deletions cut 2 bases from V and 5 bases from J, with 12 bases between. The CDR3 spells CASSFIGPEDTQYF. CDR3 nucleotides: TGTGCCAGCAGCTTTATCGGTCCGGAAGATACGCAGTATTTT.

This clonotype was seen only a few times. The chain employs TRBV12-5 and TRBJ2-5; no clear D gene. Trimming removed 3 bases at V and 0 bases at J, with 8 bases between. The CDR3 loop spans 14 amino acids. Germline assignment: CDR1 LGHNT and CDR2 FRNRAP. The CDR3 protein is CASGLGRNQETQYF. DNA of the CDR3: TGTGCTAGTGGTTTAGGAAGAAACCAAGAGACCCAGTACTTC.

This clonotype was picked up one time. The conserved phenylalanine or tryptophan normally closing the CDR3 is absent here, so this likely arose from a read error. The limits of the CDR3 on the DNA are not certain, so only TCRdb's listed CDR3 is given. V and J are TRBV29-1 and TRBJ2-1; the table's TRBD2 call for D was not verified on the DNA. 11 amino acids form the CDR3, both terminal residues included. Germline CDR1 reads SQVTM; CDR2 reads ANQGSEA. The CDR3 sequence is CSIERVGPRFL.

The V gene is TRBV20-1, the J gene TRBJ1-1; no clear D gene. The V gene's germline CDR1 is DFQATT and CDR2 SNEGSKA (reference sequence). The length of the CDR3 is 13 residues. As DNA, the CDR3 is TGCAGAGCCCTTGGGAACCGCGGCGCTGAAGCTTTCTTT. Translation gives CRALGNRGAEAFF.